This TCR beta chain was retrieved from a study of CXCR3-negative and CXCR3-positive naive CD8 T cells. Note on this clonotype: Its antigen is not identified.

Whole-study findings and limits: The study found that naive CXCR3-negative and CXCR3-positive cells shared TRBV-TRBJ usage, while memory cells differed.

Germline CDR1 and CDR2: DFQATT and SNEGSKA (reference sequence). The CDR3 extends over 12 amino acids. UMI-labeled TRB cDNA libraries were prepared by 5' RACE. From the 5' RACE reads, TCRdb lists one entry per CDR3 protein and no DNA. Its listing shows about 38,000 distinct CDR3 sequences. The clonotype was recovered from a human donor in good health. Some clones in this sample may be carry-over from other donors' samples. This chain connects TRBV20-1 to TRBJ2-7. Sequencing was performed on memory CD8+ T cells from blood. CDR3 loop: CRTSGDSYEQYF.